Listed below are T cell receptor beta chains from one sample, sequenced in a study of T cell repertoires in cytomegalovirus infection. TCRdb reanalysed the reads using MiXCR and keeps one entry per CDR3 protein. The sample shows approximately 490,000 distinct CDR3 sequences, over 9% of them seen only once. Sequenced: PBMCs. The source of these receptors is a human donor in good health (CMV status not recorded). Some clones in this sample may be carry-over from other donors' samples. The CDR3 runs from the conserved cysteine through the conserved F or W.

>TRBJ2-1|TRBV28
CASSLEVRWTAYNEQFF
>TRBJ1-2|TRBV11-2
CASSLGRGRTGYTF
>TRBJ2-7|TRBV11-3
CASTETGSSYEQYF
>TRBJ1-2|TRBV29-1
CSVLGGVQDGDYGYTF
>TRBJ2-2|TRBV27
CASSERGLAVTGELFF
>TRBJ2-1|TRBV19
CASSTDSGGGGGDNEQFF
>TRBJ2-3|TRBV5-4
CASRRASSNTDTQYF
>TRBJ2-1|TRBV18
CASSPGTSPNEQFF
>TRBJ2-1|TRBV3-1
CASSSPSGRVVESSYNEQFF
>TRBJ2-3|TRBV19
CASQLSDRGITDTQYF
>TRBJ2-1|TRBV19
CASLGQGAGVLNEQFF
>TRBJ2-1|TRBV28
CASRPRPGEAYNEQFF
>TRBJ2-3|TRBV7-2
CASSLIGMTDTQYF
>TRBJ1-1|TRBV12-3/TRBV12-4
CASSALTGRTEAFF
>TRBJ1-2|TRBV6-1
CASREQLTNYGYTF
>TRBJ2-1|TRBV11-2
CASSLGLRGREQFF
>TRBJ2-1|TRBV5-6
CASLSASGGHEQFF
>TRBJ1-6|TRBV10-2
CASSESPYQSSYNSPLHF
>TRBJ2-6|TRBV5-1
CASSLGADSGANVLTF
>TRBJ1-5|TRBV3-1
CASSLGNHQPQHF
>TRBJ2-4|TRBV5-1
CASSPLYRDRVAKNIQYF
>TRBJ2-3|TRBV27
CASSYRAVVMGTDTQYF
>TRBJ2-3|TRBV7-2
CASSSTLGGGGTDTQYF
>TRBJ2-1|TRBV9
CASSLSATGGYNEQFF
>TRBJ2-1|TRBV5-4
CASTSRDLNEQFF
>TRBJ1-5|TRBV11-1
CASTTSPDQPQHF
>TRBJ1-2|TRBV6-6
CASSYSDRVEGYTF
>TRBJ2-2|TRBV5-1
CASSREAAAGTGELFF
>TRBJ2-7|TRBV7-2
CASSLRTGVRLAGPGEQYF
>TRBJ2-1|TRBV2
CASSSRVTGFNEQFF
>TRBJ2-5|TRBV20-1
CSAAGTGVLETQYF
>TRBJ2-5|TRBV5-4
CASSPYGAEETQYF
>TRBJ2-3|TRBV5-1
CASSLVAGPTDTQYF
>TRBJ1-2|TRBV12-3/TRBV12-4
CASEGGYGYTF
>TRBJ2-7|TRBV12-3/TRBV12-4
CASSSPPFGDTEYEQYF
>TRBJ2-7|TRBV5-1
CASSLVSVLGLTAYEQYF
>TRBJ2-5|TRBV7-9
CASSLGAGGQETQYF
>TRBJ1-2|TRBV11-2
CASNYRGYGYTF
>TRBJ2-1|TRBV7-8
CASSPGLAGGLKNEQFF
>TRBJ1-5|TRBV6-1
CASSEGPGGNQPQHF
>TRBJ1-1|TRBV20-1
CSARAGPDTEAFF
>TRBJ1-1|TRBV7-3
CASSLMWDTNTEAFF
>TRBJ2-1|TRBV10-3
CAISERSLAGGVF
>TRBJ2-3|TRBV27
CASSPTHNQLFTDTQYF
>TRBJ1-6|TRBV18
CASSRTGAVGSPLHF
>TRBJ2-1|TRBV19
CASSIRTGSYNEQFF
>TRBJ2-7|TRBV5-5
CASSLLSSYEQYF
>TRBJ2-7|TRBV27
CASSFVPVYEQYF
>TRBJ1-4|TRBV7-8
CASSRNSGYNEKLFF
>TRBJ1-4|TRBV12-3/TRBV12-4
CASSLGTLDEKLFF